This T cell receptor (beta chain) was obtained from a study of high-grade serous ovarian cancer treatment subgroups. Study context: Each sample yielded on average roughly 7,400 unique TCR beta rearrangements from approximately 13,000 reads.

Germline assignment: CDR1 SGHNT and CDR2 YYREEE (reference sequence). This CDR3 is built from 14 residues. V was trimmed by 2 bases and J by 0 bases, leaving 6 bases between them. Only in-frame clones appear in the TCRdb table, and some are missing; sequencing was by immunoSEQ multiplex PCR. The sample comprises under 400 clones, 73% of which are singletons, and about 20% rests with the top ten. Study-level findings and limits: Without spatial data, bulk sequencing limits insight into HGSC tumor diversity. Repertoire similarity ranged about 0.1 to 0.85 between tumors of one patient. TCR relatedness rose with neoantigen level and trended with mutation load.

Tumor samples were obtained before definitive surgery or chemotherapy. With regard to this clone: Its antigen is unknown.

The chain carries TRBV5-4 and TRBJ1-3; D is undetermined. The sample comprised tumor tissue. The receptor was isolated from a human donor with high-grade serous ovarian cancer. The CDR3 here is CASSFGGSGNTIYF. DNA for the CDR3: TGTGCCAGCAGCTTCGGCGGCTCTGGAAACACCATATATTTT.